The source of this TCR beta chain is a study of CD8+CD57+ T cells in acquired aplastic anemia. This clonotype came up many times. Investigators profiled TCR beta VDJ and CDR3 from genomic DNA template. Each CDR3 protein is one row after TCRdb ran MiXCR on the reads. Of about 200,000 distinct CDR3 sequences listed, approximately 35% are singletons. V was cut by 6 bases and J by 1 base, with 13 bases left in between. Germline CDR1 and CDR2: MNHEY and SVGAGI. This CDR3 is 14 amino acids long. The specimen sequenced was sorted CD4+, CD8+, or CD8+CD57+ T cells (not recorded which) from PBMCs. This chain uses TRBV6-5 with TRBJ2-7, with D maybe TRBD2 (6 bases). The sequence was obtained from a human donor in good health, serving as a control. CDR3 amino acids: CASRRGTASYEQYF. CDR3 DNA: TGTGCCAGCAGGCGCGGGACGGCGTCCTACGAGCAGTACTTC.